One and the same sample provided the 17 T cell receptor beta chains below, sequenced in a study of CD8 T cells in Susac syndrome. A quantity of roughly 0.5 to 1 ug RNA underwent reverse transcription using random hexamers. TCRdb processed the immunoSEQ multiplex PCR reads anew with MiXCR; each CDR3 protein has one entry. The sample records approximately 150,000 distinct CDR3 sequences, roughly 94% being singletons. The sequenced sample consisted of CD4+ T cells from PBMCs. The receptor source for this set is a human donor in good health.

This clonotype is a singleton in its sample. This chain joins TRBV19 and TRBJ1-2; TRBD1 might be the D (6 bases). CDR1 LNHDA and CDR2 SQIVND come from the germline V gene (reference sequence). The CDR3 spans 14 residues. Trimming removed 5 bases at V and 6 bases at J, with 16 bases between. The CDR3 DNA follows: TGTGCCAGTAGTCCTCAGGGGCGGGCGGATGGCTACACCTTC. It yields the protein CASSPQGRADGYTF.

The V and J genes are TRBV3-1 and TRBJ2-7, with D uncertain. The germline gives CDR1 LGHDT, CDR2 YNNKEL (reference sequence). Trimming left V 4 bases short and J 5 bases short, with 21 bases between. The CDR3 runs to 16 residues. The CDR3 region is CASSRLGPRSGHEQYF. CDR3 in DNA: TGTGCCAGCAGCCGGCTCGGACCGCGCTCCGGCCACGAGCAGTACTTC.

This chain joins TRBV20-1 and TRBJ2-6, with TRBD2 matching 9 bases. The CDR3 is 17 residues long. The germline V gene has CDR1 DFQATT and CDR2 SNEGSKA (reference sequence). V shed 3 bases, J shed 0 bases, and the junction held 6 bases outside the gene matches. CDR3 DNA: TGCAGTGCTAGTCGTCTAGCGGGAATCTCTGGGGCCAACGTCCTGACTTTC. Amino acids: CSASRLAGISGANVLTF.

The chain combines TRBV24-1 with TRBJ2-3, with 8 nucleotides matching TRBD2. The CDR3 extends over 17 amino acids. CDR1 and CDR2 (germline): KGHDR, SFDVKD. Losses at the gene ends were 2 bases for V and 3 bases for J; bases not matched to a gene: 9. As DNA, the CDR3 is TGTGCCACCAGTGATTCCGCACTAGCGGACCAAACAGATACGCAGTATTTT. Translation gives CATSDSALADQTDTQYF.

This rearrangement joins TRBV5-1 to TRBJ2-5; TRBD1 is a possible D gene (6 bases). The V and J ends lost 4 bases and 5 bases respectively, with 15 bases between them. Germline CDR1 SGHRS, CDR2 YFSETQ. This CDR3 contains 14 residues. The CDR3 here is CASSRGQSEETQYF. The CDR3 DNA reads TGCGCCAGCAGCCGTGGACAGTCGGAGGAGACCCAGTACTTC.

The rearrangement uses TRBV30 and TRBJ1-1, with D hard to call. This CDR3 is 13 amino acids long. V was trimmed by 8 bases and J by 1 base, leaving 14 bases between them. Germline CDR1 and CDR2: GTSNPN and SVGIG (reference sequence). The CDR3 nucleotides are TGTGCCGGCGTCTGGGCCCCGAACACTGAAGCTTTCTTT. This sequence encodes CAGVWAPNTEAFF.

The rearrangement joins TRBV9 to TRBJ1-3; D uncertain. This CDR3 region has 14 residues. The V and J ends lost 4 bases and 0 bases respectively, with 8 bases between them. Per the germline V gene, CDR1 is SGDLS and CDR2 is YYNGEE. This CDR3 reads CASSRRSSGNTIYF. Here the CDR3 DNA reads TGTGCCAGCAGCAGGCGGAGCTCTGGAAACACCATATATTTT.

The rearrangement joins TRBV18 to TRBJ1-2; 7 bases map to TRBD1. Germline lookup yields CDR1 KGHSH and CDR2 LQKENI. The CDR3 runs to 14 residues. The V and J ends lost 5 bases and 4 bases, in that order; junction bases with no gene match: 7. CDR3 DNA sequence: TGTGCCAGCTCAGCTGGGACAGACCTCTATGGCTACACCTTC. This gives the protein CASSAGTDLYGYTF.

The J gene is TRBJ1-3, the V gene TRBV7-9; TRBD1 might be the D (6 bases). CDR1 is SEHNR, CDR2 FQNEAQ, per germline (reference sequence). With 5 bases removed from V and 1 base from J, the gap between germline ends came to 9 bases. The CDR3 contains 14 residues. The CDR3 loop is CASSPGVSGNTIYF. The CDR3 DNA is TGTGCCAGCAGCCCAGGGGTTTCTGGAAACACCATATATTTT.

The chain recombines TRBV10-3 with TRBJ2-2, with TRBD1 matching 7 bases. The CDR3 is 15 residues long. V was pared by 10 bases and J by 4 bases, with 12 bases of the junction left unmatched. Germline loops: CDR1 ENHRY, CDR2 SYGVKD. Here the CDR3 reads CATNPRQGSTGELFF. The CDR3 DNA follows: TGTGCCACCAATCCGAGACAGGGCAGCACCGGGGAGCTGTTTTTT.

This sequence joins TRBV7-9 and TRBJ2-5; D is unresolved. CDR3 length: 15 residues. The germline CDR1 and CDR2 sequences are SEHNR and FQNEAQ (reference sequence). Trimming cost V 3 bases and J 5 bases, with 16 bases left between them. CDR3 sequence (DNA): TGTGCCAGCAGCTTTATCAGATCCCTTTGGGAGACCCAGTACTTC. It encodes CASSFIRSLWETQYF.

The chain uses TRBV7-9 and TRBJ2-1; TRBD1 agrees at 8 bases. The length of the CDR3 is 16 residues. The trim removed 3 bases at V and 3 bases at J, leaving 7 bases unmatched. Germline CDR1 SEHNR, CDR2 FQNEAQ (reference sequence). The CDR3 protein is CASSLDRDGLYNEQFF. The CDR3 DNA sequence: TGTGCCAGCAGCTTGGACAGGGATGGGCTCTACAATGAGCAGTTCTTC. Looking up the rest from reference TRBV7-9 and TRBJ2-1 gives the full variable domain: DTGVSQNPRHKITKRGQNVTFRCDPISEHNRLYWYRQTLGQGPEFLTYFQNEAQLEKSRLLSDRFSAERPKGSFSTLEIQRTEQGDSAMYLCASSLDRDGLYNEQFFGPGTRLTVL.

This chain connects TRBV5-4 to TRBJ2-7; D is tentatively TRBD1 or TRBD2 (5 bases each). Germline V gene lookup returns CDR1 SGHNT and CDR2 YYREEE (reference sequence). This CDR3 is built from 14 residues. Trimming shortened V by 1 base and J by 0 bases, and 8 bases separated the two germline ends. The CDR3 DNA is TGTGCCAGCAGCTTGAAGAGGGGCTCCTACGAGCAGTACTTC. Amino acids: CASSLKRGSYEQYF.

The V gene is TRBV7-9, the J gene TRBJ2-3; the match to TRBD2 covers 9 bases. V lost 5 bases, J lost 4 bases, and 10 bases stayed unmatched. Germline V gives CDR1 SEHNR, CDR2 FQNEAQ (reference sequence). The CDR3 totals 16 residues. The CDR3 nucleotides are TGTGCCAGCAGCACACGGACTAGCGAAAGGGCAGATACGCAGTATTTT. Its translation is CASSTRTSERADTQYF.

The genes are TRBV12-3 or TRBV12-4 and TRBJ2-4, with 8 bases aligning to TRBD2. There are 15 residues in the CDR3. V trimming: 3 bases; J trimming: 6 bases; junction bases outside the gene matches: 7. The CDR3 DNA sequence: TGTGCCAGCAGTTTGGGAAGCGGGAGTGGAAACATTCAGTACTTC. It translates to CASSLGSGSGNIQYF.

The chain recombines TRBV11-2 with TRBJ2-1; TRBD1 aligns across 12 bases. Germline V gene sequence: CDR1 SGHAT, CDR2 FQNNGV. Trimming took 1 base from V and 9 from J; bases not matched to a gene: 7. The CDR3 consists of 16 residues. CDR3 sequence: CASSLGIGTGGGEQFF. In DNA form, the CDR3 reads TGTGCCAGCAGCTTAGGGATCGGGACAGGGGGCGGTGAGCAGTTCTTC.

This clonotype has only a few counts. The V gene is TRBV10-3, the J gene TRBJ2-7; maybe TRBD1 (5 bases). The CDR3 spans 13 residues. Trimming pared 2 bases from V and 6 bases from J, leaving 11 bases between. The V gene's germline CDR1 is ENHRY and CDR2 SYGVKD. DNA of the CDR3: TGTGCCATCAGTGAGACAGGTTCGGGCGAGCAGTACTTC. Translation gives CAISETGSGEQYF.